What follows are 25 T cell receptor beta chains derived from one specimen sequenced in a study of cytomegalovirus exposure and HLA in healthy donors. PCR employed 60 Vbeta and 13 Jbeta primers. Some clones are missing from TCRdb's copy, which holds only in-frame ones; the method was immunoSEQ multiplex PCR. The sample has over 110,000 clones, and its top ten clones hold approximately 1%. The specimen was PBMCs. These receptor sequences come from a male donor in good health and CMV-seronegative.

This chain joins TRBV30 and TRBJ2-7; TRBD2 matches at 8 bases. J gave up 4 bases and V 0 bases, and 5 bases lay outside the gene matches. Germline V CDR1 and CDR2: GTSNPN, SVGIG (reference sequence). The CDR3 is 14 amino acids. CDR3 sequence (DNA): TGTGCCTGGAGTGTCGGGCTAGCGGGTTACGAGCAGTACTTC. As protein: CAWSVGLAGYEQYF.

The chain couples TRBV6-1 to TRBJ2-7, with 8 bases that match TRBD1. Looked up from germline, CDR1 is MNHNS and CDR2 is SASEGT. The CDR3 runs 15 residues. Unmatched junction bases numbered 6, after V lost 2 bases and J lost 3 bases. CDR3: CASSERQGLIYEQYF. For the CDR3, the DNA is TGTGCCAGCAGTGAAAGACAGGGGTTAATCTACGAGCAGTACTTC.

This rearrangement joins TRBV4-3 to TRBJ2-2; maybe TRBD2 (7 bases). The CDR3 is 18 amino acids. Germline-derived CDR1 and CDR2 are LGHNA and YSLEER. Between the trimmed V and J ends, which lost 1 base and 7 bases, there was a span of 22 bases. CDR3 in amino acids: CASSQGRVLGGAGGELFF. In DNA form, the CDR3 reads TGCGCCAGCAGCCAAGGTCGAGTCCTGGGGGGGGCCGGCGGGGAGCTGTTTTTT.

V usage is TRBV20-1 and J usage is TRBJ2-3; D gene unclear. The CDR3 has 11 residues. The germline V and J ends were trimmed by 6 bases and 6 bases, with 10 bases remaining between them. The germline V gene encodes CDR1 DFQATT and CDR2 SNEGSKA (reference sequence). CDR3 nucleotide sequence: TGCAGTGCCCCCACCGGGGATACGCAGTATTTT. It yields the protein CSAPTGDTQYF.

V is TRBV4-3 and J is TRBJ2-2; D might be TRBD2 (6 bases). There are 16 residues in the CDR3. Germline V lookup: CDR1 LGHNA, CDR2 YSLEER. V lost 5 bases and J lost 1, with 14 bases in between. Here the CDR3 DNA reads TGCGCCAGCAGCTCTGTCGCGGGGCTGAACACCGGGGAGCTGTTTTTT. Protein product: CASSSVAGLNTGELFF.

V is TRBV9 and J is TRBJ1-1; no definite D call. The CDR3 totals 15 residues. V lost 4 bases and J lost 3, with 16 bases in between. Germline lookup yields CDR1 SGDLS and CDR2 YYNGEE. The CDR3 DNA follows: TGTGCCAGCAGCCCCGGGAGATGGGAGGACACTGAAGCTTTCTTT. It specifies CASSPGRWEDTEAFF.

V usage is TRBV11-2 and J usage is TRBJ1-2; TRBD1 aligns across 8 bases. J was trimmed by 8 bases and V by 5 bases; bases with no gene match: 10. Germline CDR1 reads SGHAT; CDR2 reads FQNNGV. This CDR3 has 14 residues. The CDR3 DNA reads TGTGCCAGCAGCAAAAACACAGGGGGTAACGGCTACACCTTC. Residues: CASSKNTGGNGYTF.

The CDR3 DNA sequence: TGTGCCAGCAGCCCTCTAACGGGACAGGGGGCTAGCAATCAGCCCCAGCATTTT. It codes for CASSPLTGQGASNQPQHF. The V and J genes are TRBV7-8 and TRBJ1-5, with TRBD1 identical over 12 bases. Trimming at V came to 5 bases and at J to 0 bases, leaving 8 bases not matched to a gene. Germline CDR1 SGHVS, CDR2 FQNEAQ. This CDR3 comprises 18 residues.

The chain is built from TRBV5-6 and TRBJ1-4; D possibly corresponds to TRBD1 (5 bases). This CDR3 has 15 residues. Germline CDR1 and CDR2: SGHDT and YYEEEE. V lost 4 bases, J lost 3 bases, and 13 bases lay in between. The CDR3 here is CASSLGGGPNEKLFF. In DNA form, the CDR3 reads TGTGCCAGCAGCCTGGGCGGGGGACCTAATGAAAAACTGTTTTTT. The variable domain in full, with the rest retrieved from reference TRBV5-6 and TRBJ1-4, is DAGVTQSPTHLIKTRGQQVTLRCSPKSGHDTVSWYQQALGQGPQFIFQYYEEEERQRGNFPDRFSGHQFPNYSSELNVNALLLGDSALYLCASSLGGGPNEKLFFGSGTQLSVL.

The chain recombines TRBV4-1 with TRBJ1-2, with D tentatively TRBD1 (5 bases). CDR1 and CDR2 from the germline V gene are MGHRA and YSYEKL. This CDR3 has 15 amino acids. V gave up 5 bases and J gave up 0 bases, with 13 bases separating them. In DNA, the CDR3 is TGCGCCAGCAGCGATTCCGGGGGTCCTAACTATGGCTACACCTTC. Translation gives CASSDSGGPNYGYTF.

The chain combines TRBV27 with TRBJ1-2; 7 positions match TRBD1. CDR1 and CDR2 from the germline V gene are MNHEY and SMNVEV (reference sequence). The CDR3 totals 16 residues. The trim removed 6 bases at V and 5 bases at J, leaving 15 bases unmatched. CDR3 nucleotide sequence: TGTGCCAGCAGGGGGACAGTTGAGAATCGGGGGTATGGCTACACCTTC. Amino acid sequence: CASRGTVENRGYGYTF.

CDR3 sequence reads: CASSLNQNVNSPLHF. The CDR3 DNA reads TGTGCCAGCAGCTTGAACCAGAACGTAAATTCACCCCTCCACTTT. The chain has TRBV5-6 and TRBJ1-6; D ambiguous. Trimming took off 1 base at V and 7 bases at J, with 12 bases between the two ends. The CDR3 runs 15 residues. Germline V gene lookup returns CDR1 SGHDT and CDR2 YYEEEE.

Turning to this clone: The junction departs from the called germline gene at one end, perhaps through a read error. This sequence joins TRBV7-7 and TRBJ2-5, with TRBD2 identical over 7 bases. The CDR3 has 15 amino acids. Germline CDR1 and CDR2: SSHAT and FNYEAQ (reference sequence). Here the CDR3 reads CASSPTSGGQETQYF. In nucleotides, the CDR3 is TGTGCTAGCAGCCCTACTTCCGGGGGGCAAGAGACCCAGTACTTC. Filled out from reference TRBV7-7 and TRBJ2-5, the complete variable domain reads GAGVSQSPRYKVTKRGQDVTLRCDPISSHATLYWYQQALGQGPEFLTYFNYEAQPDKSGLPSDRFSAERPEGSISTLTIQRTEQRDSAMYRCASSPTSGGQETQYFGPGTRLLVL.

The CDR3 is CASSLVLAGADTQYF. Written as DNA, the CDR3 is TGTGCCAGCAGCTTAGTCCTAGCGGGAGCTGATACGCAGTATTTT. V usage is TRBV7-9 and J usage is TRBJ2-3; 10 nucleotides match TRBD2. Unmatched junction bases numbered 4, after V lost 1 base and J lost 6 bases. Germline V gene data show CDR1 as SEHNR and CDR2 as FQNEAQ (reference sequence). The CDR3 is 15 amino acids.

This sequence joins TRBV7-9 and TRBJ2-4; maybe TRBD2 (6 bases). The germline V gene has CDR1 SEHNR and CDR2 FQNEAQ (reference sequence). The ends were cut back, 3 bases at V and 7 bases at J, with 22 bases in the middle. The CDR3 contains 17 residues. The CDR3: CASSFGRATSLENIQYF. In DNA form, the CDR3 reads TGTGCCAGCAGCTTCGGTAGAGCGACTAGTCTAGAGAACATTCAGTACTTC. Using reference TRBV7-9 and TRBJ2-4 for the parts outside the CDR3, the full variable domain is DTGVSQNPRHKITKRGQNVTFRCDPISEHNRLYWYRQTLGQGPEFLTYFQNEAQLEKSRLLSDRFSAERPKGSFSTLEIQRTEQGDSAMYLCASSFGRATSLENIQYFGAGTRLSVL.

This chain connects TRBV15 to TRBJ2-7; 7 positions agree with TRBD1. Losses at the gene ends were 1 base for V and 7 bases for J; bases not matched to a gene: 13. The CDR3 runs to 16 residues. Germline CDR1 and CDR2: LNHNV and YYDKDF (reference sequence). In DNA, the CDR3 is TGTGCCACCAGCAGAGTGGGACAGAAAACCCTACGAGAGCAGTACTTC. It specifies CATSRVGQKTLREQYF.

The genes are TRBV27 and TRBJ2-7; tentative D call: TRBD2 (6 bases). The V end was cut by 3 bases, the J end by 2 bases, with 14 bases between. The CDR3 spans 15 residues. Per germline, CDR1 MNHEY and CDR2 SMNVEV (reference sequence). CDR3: CASSFGGVAAYEQYF. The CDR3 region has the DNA TGTGCCAGCAGTTTCGGAGGGGTGGCGGCCTACGAGCAGTACTTC.

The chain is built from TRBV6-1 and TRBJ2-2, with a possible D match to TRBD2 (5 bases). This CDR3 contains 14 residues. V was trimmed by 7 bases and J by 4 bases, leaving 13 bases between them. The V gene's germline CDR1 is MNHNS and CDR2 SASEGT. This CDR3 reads CASTEGRGTGELFF. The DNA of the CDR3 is TGTGCCAGCACCGAAGGGAGAGGCACCGGGGAGCTGTTTTTT.

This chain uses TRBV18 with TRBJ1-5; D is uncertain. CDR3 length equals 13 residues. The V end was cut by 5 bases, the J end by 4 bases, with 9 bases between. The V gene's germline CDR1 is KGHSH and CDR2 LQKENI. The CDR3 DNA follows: TGTGCCAGCTCAGTGGCCTTGAATCAGCCCCAGCATTTT. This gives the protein CASSVALNQPQHF.

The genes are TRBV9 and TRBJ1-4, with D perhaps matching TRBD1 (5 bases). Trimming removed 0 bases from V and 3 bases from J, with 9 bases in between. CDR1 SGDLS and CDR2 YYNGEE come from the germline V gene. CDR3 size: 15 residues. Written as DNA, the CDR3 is TGTGCCAGCAGCGTAGGACAGAATGCTAATGAAAAACTGTTTTTT. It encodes CASSVGQNANEKLFF.

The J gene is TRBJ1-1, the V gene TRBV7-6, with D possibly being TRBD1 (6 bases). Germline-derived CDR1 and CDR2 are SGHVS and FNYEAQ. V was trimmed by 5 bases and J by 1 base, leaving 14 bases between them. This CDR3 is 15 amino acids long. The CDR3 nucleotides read TGTGCCAGCAGCCCCGGGACAAACTCGAACACTGAAGCTTTCTTT. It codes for CASSPGTNSNTEAFF.

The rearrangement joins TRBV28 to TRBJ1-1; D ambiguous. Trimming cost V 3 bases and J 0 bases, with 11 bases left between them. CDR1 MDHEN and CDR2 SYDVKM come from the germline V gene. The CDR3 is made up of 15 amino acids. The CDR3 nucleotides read TGTGCCAGCAGTTTGGAGGGCGCGGTGAACACTGAAGCTTTCTTT. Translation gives CASSLEGAVNTEAFF. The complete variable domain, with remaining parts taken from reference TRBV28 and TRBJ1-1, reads DVKVTQSSRYLVKRTGEKVFLECVQDMDHENMFWYRQDPGLGLRLIYFSYDVKMKEKGDIPEGYSVSREKKERFSLILESASTNQTSMYLCASSLEGAVNTEAFFGQGTRLTVV.

In DNA, the CDR3 is TGTGCCAGCAGCTTGTCCAGCTCCTACGAGCAGTACTTC. Amino acids: CASSLSSSYEQYF. The V call is TRBV7-3, the J call TRBJ2-7; no clear D gene. The V end lost 3 bases, the J end lost 0 bases, and 6 bases lay between the germline ends. This CDR3 is built from 13 residues. Germline V gene data show CDR1 as SGHTA and CDR2 as FQGTGA.

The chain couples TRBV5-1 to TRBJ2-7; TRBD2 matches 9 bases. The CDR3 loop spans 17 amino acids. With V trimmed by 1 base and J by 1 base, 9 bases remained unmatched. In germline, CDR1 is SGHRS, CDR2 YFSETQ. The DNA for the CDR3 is TGCGCCAGCAGCTTGCCCGCGGGAGGGATTGGGTCCTACGAGCAGTACTTC. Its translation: CASSLPAGGIGSYEQYF.

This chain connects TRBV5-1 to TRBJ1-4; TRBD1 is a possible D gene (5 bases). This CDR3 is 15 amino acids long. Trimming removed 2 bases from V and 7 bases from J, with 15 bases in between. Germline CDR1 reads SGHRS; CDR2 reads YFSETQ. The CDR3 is CASSLVGFQGEKLFF. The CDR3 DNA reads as TGCGCCAGCAGCTTAGTAGGGTTTCAGGGTGAAAAACTGTTTTTT.